This T cell receptor beta chain was captured by sequencing in a study of shared clonotypes between healthy human individuals (dated by TCRdb to 2019 to 2021). Regarding the study in general: The cohort comprised a couple of women and three men aged 18 to 49 years. For each donor, three plates each were used for CD4 naive and CD4 memory, two plates were used for CD8 naive, and one plate was used for CD8 memory. The study deeply sequenced blood TCR repertoires of about five healthy adults to estimate repertoire size and the extent of clonotype sharing between individuals. To increase sequencing depth and limit assay-specific biases, different laboratories used diverse techniques to prepare libraries and sequence TCR repertoires. Per donor, leukapheresis produced somewhere between about 0.94 and 9 billion PBMCs.

A word on this clone: The antigen it binds to is not known. No qualities accompany the bases; no much larger clone lies one base away.

TCR CDR3 regions were amplified from genomic DNA by multiplex PCR using the deep immunoSEQ assay. Extracted genomic DNA from each cell subset was spread evenly across all wells of several immunoSEQ 96-well plates, with each plate serving as a replicate. For sorted subsets, each replicate PCR was loaded with roughly 190 ng genomic DNA, equivalent to 25,000 to 35,000 T cell genomes. Purified libraries were measured with a Qubit 3.0 fluorometer, size-checked on a Bioanalyzer 2100, and measured again with the KAPA Library Quantification kit. Each immunoSEQ 96-well plate was sequenced on its own single-read 150-cycle Illumina NextSeq 550 flow cell. The original methods were these. Because the immunoSEQ output included only junctional sequences and no quality scores, the filtering could not be the same as the filtering used for full-length reads. Sequences were annotated with PyIR, a Python wrapper for IgBLAST v1.9, using IMGT germline references to assign V/J genes and CDR3. Reads were filtered out if the reads had weak V/J assignments (E-value above 1e-6), no CDR3, stop codons, out-of-frame junctions, or ambiguous translated residues. V3J clonotypes were defined as sequences sharing the same inferred V gene, J gene, and CDR3 amino acid sequence. The percentage overlap between two repertoires was calculated by dividing the number of shared unique clonotypes by the size of the smaller repertoire. Three approaches were used to assess repertoire richness: RTK rarefaction, the Chao1 estimator, and Recon v2.1 estimates of unobserved clonotypes. For all TCRbeta clonotypes obtained by the gDNA method from a few donors, generation probabilities were computed with OLGA. As stored in TCRdb, this immuneACCESS dataset retains in-frame rearrangements with V and J assigned. A fraction of the clones does not appear; measured against another copy, unresolved V genes explain less than half of the discrepancy, and the remainder lacks a known reason. Clonal size and the V and J genes are those of that table, whereas D and trimming came from the DNA. This sample holds around 2.1 million clones; 90% to 96% were observed only once. The leading ten clones occupy 0.13% of the sample.

What the study reported, not specific to this receptor: Pairwise subsampling led to the expectation that sequencing depth would affect the degree of clonotype sharing among donors. Compared with non-shared clonotypes, the clonotypes found in all four sorted-subset donors had higher generation probabilities. Larger estimated clonotype richness was generally found for naive subsets than for memory subsets. Sampling was restricted to blood, and TCR repertoires in tissues likely differ from the TCR repertoires found in blood. When four donors were compared, the shared fraction of clonotypes was 5% to 6.5% for naive CD4, around 3.5% for naive CD8, 2% to 2.5% for memory CD4, and less than 0.45% for memory CD8. Because the study included a small number of donors, the genetic and exposure-history diversity represented was limited. Rarefaction of sorted-subset datasets indicated incomplete sequencing despite the large sequencing depth.

V sheds 2 bases and J sheds 5 bases, leaving 10 bases between their ends. The CDR3, from cysteine to phenylalanine, totals 13 residues. CDR3 DNA only is kept here, 39 bases in frame from base 1. The CDR1 and CDR2 encoded by the germline V gene are SGHRS and YFSETQ. Donors were healthy HIV-negative adults with no recently reported acute infections or vaccinations. Every donor was a Caucasian adult living in Nashville, Tennessee, USA. CD4+ T cells were enriched through magnetic negative selection, after which naive cells were positively selected on CD45RA and the remaining negative fraction served as the memory subset. After blood collection by leukapheresis, PBMCs were isolated using Ficoll-Histopaque density gradient centrifugation and then cryopreserved in the vapor phase of liquid nitrogen. Analytical flow cytometry was used to check the purity and quantity of each magnetically sorted T cell population. From each sorted fraction, genomic DNA was isolated and quantified by UV absorbance on a Nanodrop 2000c.

The receptor chain draws on TRBV5-1 and TRBJ1-1, with the D gene too uncertain to name. The material sequenced was naive CD4+ T cells sorted from blood. Sample cell subset or site, as interpreted from the label and publication: CD45RA+ positively selected. This TCR came from a man in his late teens or twenties in good health. The CDR3 here reads CASSFLGETEAFF. Here is the DNA: TGCGCCAGCAGCTTTTTGGGAGAAACTGAAGCTTTCTTT.